The 18 T cell receptor beta chains reported below all come from one sample, sequenced in a study of T cells in Graves' hyperthyroidism and ophthalmopathy. Template material for amplifying TCR beta CDR3 regions consisted of RNA transcripts. HTBI primers drove first-round RT-PCR of the TCR CDR3. Each CDR3 protein is one row after TCRdb ran MiXCR on the multiplex PCR reads. The sample lists hundreds of thousands of distinct CDR3 sequences; around 42% were seen once. Sequencing used peripheral blood or thyroid tissue (not recorded which). These receptors originate from a woman under 30 with Graves' hyperthyroidism.

This chain joins TRBV12-5 and TRBJ1-2; D not resolved. The V and J ends lost 6 bases and 4 bases respectively, with 24 bases between them. The CDR3 has 17 residues. Germline CDR1 is LGHNT and CDR2 is FRNRAP. CDR3 residues: CASGPLQSEIFVYGYTF. As DNA, the CDR3 is TGTGCTAGTGGCCCATTACAGTCAGAGATCTTCGTCTATGGCTACACCTTC.

This clonotype was observed a handful of times. The CDR3 sequence: CASSPNDARDGYTF. The CDR3, as DNA: TGTGCCAGCAGTCCAAACGACGCCCGTGATGGCTACACCTTC. The chain has TRBV12-3 or TRBV12-4 and TRBJ1-2, with unresolved D. Trimming removed 5 bases at V and 6 bases at J, with 16 bases between. The CDR3 runs to 14 residues.

This rearrangement joins TRBV11-2 to TRBJ2-7, with 10 bases fitting TRBD2. V lost 1 base to trimming and J lost 5 bases; unmatched junction nucleotides: 5. Germline V gene sequence: CDR1 SGHAT, CDR2 FQNNGV. There are 15 residues in the CDR3. The CDR3 loop reads CASSLVVAGGNEQYF. The DNA of the CDR3 is TGTGCCAGCAGCTTAGTAGTAGCGGGAGGTAACGAGCAGTACTTC.

This clonotype occurred a few times. The chain has TRBV7-2 and TRBJ2-2; TRBD1 might be the D (5 bases). CDR1 SGHTA and CDR2 FQGNSA come from the germline V gene. There are 15 residues in the CDR3. The ends were cut back, 5 bases at V and 5 bases at J, with 15 bases in the middle. The CDR3 nucleotides are TGTGCCAGCAGCCCAGGGCTCCAAAGGACCGGGGAGCTGTTTTTT. Translating gives CASSPGLQRTGELFF. Drawing the rest from reference TRBV7-2 and TRBJ2-2, the complete variable domain is GAGVSQSPSNKVTEKGKDVELRCDPISGHTALYWYRQSLGQGLEFLIYFQGNSAPDKSGLPSDRFSAERTGGSVSTLTIQRTQQEDSAVYLCASSPGLQRTGELFFGEGSRLTVL.

On this clonotype itself: With a much larger clone just one base away, this may be a read error. This chain joins TRBV24-1 and TRBJ1-1, with no clear D. The germline V and J ends were trimmed by 3 bases and 4 bases, with 11 bases remaining between them. The germline V gene has CDR1 KGHDR and CDR2 SFDVKD. The CDR3 sequence is 14 residues long. The CDR3 coding sequence is TGTGCCACCAGTGATATAGCCCTGGCCACTGAAGCTTTCTTT. Protein: CATSDIALATEAFF.

This rearrangement joins TRBV7-9 to TRBJ1-2, with TRBD1 identical over 9 bases. This CDR3 has 16 amino acids. CDR1 and CDR2 from the germline V gene are SEHNR and FQNEAQ (reference sequence). Germline trimming cut 5 bases from V and 4 bases from J; bases unmatched to any gene: 11. CDR3 coding DNA: TGTGCCAGCAGCCACTATATTTCGGGACAGGGCTATGGCTACACCTTC. This encodes CASSHYISGQGYGYTF.

This clonotype turned up a few times. This chain connects TRBV20-1 to TRBJ1-2; tentatively, D is TRBD1 (5 bases). The V gene lost 5 bases and the J gene lost 0 bases, with 16 bases spanning the gap. Germline V lookup: CDR1 DFQATT, CDR2 SNEGSKA (reference sequence). The CDR3 covers 15 residues. In DNA form, the CDR3 reads TGCAGTGCTCACGGGGGGGAGCCGCCTAACTATGGCTACACCTTC. This encodes CSAHGGEPPNYGYTF.

This chain connects TRBV7-6 to TRBJ1-6, with D possibly TRBD1 on 6 matching bases. This CDR3 contains 15 residues. Germline CDR1 SGHVS, CDR2 FNYEAQ. V was trimmed by 5 bases and J by 7 bases, leaving 15 bases between them. The CDR3 here is CASSRGDRFNSPLHF. The CDR3 DNA reads as TGTGCCAGCAGCAGGGGGGACCGATTCAATTCACCCCTCCACTTT. The full variable domain, its missing parts supplied by reference TRBV7-6 and TRBJ1-6, is GAGVSQSPRYKVTKRGQDVALRCDPISGHVSLYWYRQALGQGPEFLTYFNYEAQQDKSGLPNDRFSAERPEGSISTLTIQRTEQRDSAMYRCASSRGDRFNSPLHFGNGTRLTVT.

The genes are TRBV2 and TRBJ1-2; 11 nucleotides line up with TRBD1. The CDR3 is 15 residues long. V was pared by 6 bases and J by 8 bases, with 11 bases of the junction left unmatched. Germline CDR1 and CDR2: SNHLY and FYNNEI. The CDR3 spells CASSSLGQGAGGYTF. The CDR3 DNA reads as TGTGCCAGCAGCTCCCTTGGACAGGGGGCAGGGGGCTACACCTTC. The full variable domain, with the rest looked up from reference TRBV2 and TRBJ1-2, is EPEVTQTPSHQVTQMGQEVILRCVPISNHLYFYWYRQILGQKVEFLVSFYNNEISEKSEIFDDQFSVERPDGSNFTLKIRSTKLEDSAMYFCASSSLGQGAGGYTFGSGTRLTVV.

This clonotype was recorded a few times. This sequence joins TRBV7-9 and TRBJ1-2; maybe TRBD1 (6 bases). Germline V gives CDR1 SEHNR, CDR2 FQNEAQ (reference sequence). The CDR3 totals 17 residues. V dropped 5 bases and J dropped 4 bases, with 23 bases sitting between them. CDR3 region: CASSQGRPGAQRYGYTF. The DNA for the CDR3 is TGTGCCAGCAGCCAAGGGCGTCCGGGGGCGCAGCGCTATGGCTACACCTTC.

Details on this clonotype: This may stem from a read error, because a much larger clone lies one nucleotide away. The gene calls are TRBV6-1 and TRBJ1-1; 7 bases match TRBD1. The CDR3 consists of 11 residues. Trimming cost V 3 bases and J 11 bases; bases outside gene matches: 3. Per germline, CDR1 MNHNS and CDR2 SASEGT. The CDR3 nucleotides are TGTGCCAGCAGTGATCAGGGGGGGGCTTTCTTT. This codes for CASSDQGGAFF.

This clonotype came up once. V gene TRBV29-1 combines with J gene TRBJ1-2, with D possibly TRBD1 on 6 matching bases. There are 12 residues in the CDR3. Germline-derived CDR1 and CDR2 are SQVTM and ANQGSEA. Trimming stripped 2 bases from V and 6 bases from J, with 10 bases between. CDR3 in amino acids: CSVEPRGHGYTF. The CDR3 DNA sequence: TGCAGCGTTGAACCCCGGGGGCATGGCTACACCTTC.

The V gene is TRBV2, the J gene TRBJ1-1, with D hard to call. The CDR3 loop spans 14 amino acids. V was cut by 3 bases and J by 3 bases, with 11 bases left in between. Germline V gene data show CDR1 as SNHLY and CDR2 as FYNNEI. CDR3 sequence reads: CASSDPPLYTEAFF. CDR3 nucleotide sequence: TGTGCCAGCAGTGACCCACCACTTTACACTGAAGCTTTCTTT. The entire variable domain, with the rest obtained from reference TRBV2 and TRBJ1-1, is as follows: EPEVTQTPSHQVTQMGQEVILRCVPISNHLYFYWYRQILGQKVEFLVSFYNNEISEKSEIFDDQFSVERPDGSNFTLKIRSTKLEDSAMYFCASSDPPLYTEAFFGQGTRLTVV.

The V call is TRBV9, the J call TRBJ1-4, with TRBD1 matching 8 bases. Losses at the gene ends were 3 bases for V and 7 bases for J; bases not matched to a gene: 5. Germline CDR1 SGDLS, CDR2 YYNGEE. This CDR3 spans 14 amino acids. CDR3 in amino acids: CASSGQGNSEKLFF. In DNA form, the CDR3 reads TGTGCCAGCAGCGGACAGGGGAACAGTGAAAAACTGTTTTTT.

This clonotype was counted ten times or more. This chain connects TRBV7-9 to TRBJ1-1; 8 positions agree with TRBD1. Trimming took 5 bases from V and 10 from J; bases not matched to a gene: 15. CDR1 and CDR2 from the germline V gene are SEHNR and FQNEAQ (reference sequence). The CDR3 covers 15 residues. The CDR3 DNA sequence: TGTGCCAGCAGCAGAGAAGGACAGGGTGGGAATGGAGCTTTCTTT. It is translated as CASSREGQGGNGAFF.

This clonotype was observed many times. This sequence joins TRBV24-1 and TRBJ2-7, with TRBD2 identical over 7 bases. V lost 4 bases and J lost 1; bases outside the gene matches: 3. The CDR3 loop spans 14 amino acids. The germline gives CDR1 KGHDR, CDR2 SFDVKD. The CDR3 region has the DNA TGTGCCACCAGTGAGGGAGGGAGGTCCTACGAGCAGTACTTC. Translating it yields CATSEGGRSYEQYF.

Turning to this clonotype: A much larger clonotype is one base distant, so this may be a read error. The chain employs TRBV7-9 and TRBJ2-5; 7 nucleotides match TRBD1. Germline CDR1 SEHNR, CDR2 FQNEAQ (reference sequence). The J segment lost 5 bases and the V segment lost 4 bases, leaving 4 bases of the junction unmatched. This CDR3 is built from 13 residues. The CDR3 DNA follows: TGTGCCAGCAGCTCGACAGGGATGGAGACCCAGTACTTC. Protein: CASSSTGMETQYF.

The sample holds many counts of this clonotype. The chain couples TRBV7-6 to TRBJ2-7; D is undetermined. V was trimmed by 5 bases and J by 2 bases, leaving 16 bases between them. This CDR3 is 15 amino acids long. CDR1 is SGHVS and CDR2 is FNYEAQ in the germline V gene. This CDR3 reads CASSPQAGRTYEQYF. In DNA, the CDR3 is TGTGCCAGCAGCCCGCAAGCCGGACGGACCTACGAGCAGTACTTC.